The present T cell receptor (beta chain) was sequenced within a study of blood T cell dynamics during melanoma immunotherapy. Study background: First-line therapy was either pembrolizumab or nivolumab with ipilimumab for metastatic melanoma. Whole-study results and caveats: PBMC repertoires of eventual disease-control patients split at W3 into clonality or diversity gains.

Concerning this clone itself: What it binds is not known.

Germline V gene lookup returns CDR1 SGHNT and CDR2 YYREEE (reference sequence). This CDR3 is 13 amino acids long. Trimming shortened V by 0 bases and J by 4 bases, and 7 bases separated the two germline ends. Sequencing used immunoSEQ multiplex PCR; TCRdb keeps in-frame clones, though not all of them. The table lists more than 13,000 clones, about 90% of them singletons. As to time point: week 3, after first cycle of checkpoint inhibitor. Apart from a couple of fast progressors, RECIST 1.1 response was judged 12 weeks post-infusion. This TCR came from a human donor with melanoma. The chain employs TRBV5-4 and TRBJ1-1; D is uncertain. Specimen: blood, collected from a patient treated with checkpoint blockade. As DNA, the CDR3 is TGTGCCAGCAGCTTGGGGCAGCCCACTGAAGCTTTCTTT. It specifies CASSLGQPTEAFF.